This TCR beta chain was sequenced in a study of cytotoxic CD8 clonotypes in ibrutinib-treated CLL. Study overall: Response samples were obtained once patients had received a median 12 months of treatment, range 6 to 36. Each sample contained, on average, just over 250,000 productive templates and 75,000 to 100,000 productive rearrangements. Study-level results: Elevated clonality accompanied ibrutinib response, with a return toward baseline values at progression.

With respect to this clone: Its target is unknown.

Generated by immunoSEQ multiplex PCR, the TCRdb table keeps only in-frame clones and is missing some. The table includes just over 200,000 clones, just over 70% detected once. Between the trimmed V and J ends, which lost 1 base and 6 bases, there was a span of 12 bases. Germline V gene sequence: CDR1 SGHRS, CDR2 YFSETQ. The CDR3 is 14 residues long. This clonotype was obtained from a human donor with chronic lymphocytic leukemia. The sample here was PBMCs, taken after 12 months of ibrutinib treatment. The chain recombines TRBV5-1 with TRBJ2-3; D might be TRBD2 (6 bases). CDR3 region: CASSLYGSMDTQYF. As DNA, the CDR3 is TGCGCCAGCAGCTTGTACGGGAGCATGGATACGCAGTATTTT.